These T cell receptor beta chains were read from a single sample in a study of CD8+ T cells in alopecia areata. Data came from immunoSEQ multiplex PCR; TCRdb stores just in-frame clones and leaves some out. Here the sample spans 200,000 to 250,000 clones, more than 45% being singletons. Material: CD4+ T cells sorted from blood, obtained at week 0. These receptors all stem from a human donor with alopecia areata. The CDR3 runs from the conserved cysteine through the conserved F or W. The D gene is left open where the match is weak. Clone sizes are given selectively: once, few, many, or a class where the clone is expanded.

TRBJ2-3 | TRBD1 | TRBV5-1 | . | TGCGCCAGCAGAAAGGGACAGCACACAGATACGCAGTATTTT | CASRKGQHTDTQYF
TRBJ2-4 | . | TRBV4-1 | . | TGCGCCAGCAGCCAAGATCTGGACAGAGTTTTAGCCAAAAACATTCAGTACTTC | CASSQDLDRVLAKNIQYF
TRBJ2-5 | . | TRBV6-6 | . | TGTGCCAGTACAGACCCTGAAGAGACCCAGTACTTC | CASTDPEETQYF
TRBJ1-1 | TRBD1 | TRBV4-1 | few | TGCGCCAGCAGCAGCCCACACAGGGGGCCCACTGAAGCTTTCTTT | CASSSPHRGPTEAFF
TRBJ1-5 | TRBD1 | TRBV4-1 | few | TGCGCCAGCAGCGGGGGACAGGTTAGCAATCAGCCCCAGCATTTT | CASSGGQVSNQPQHF
TRBJ1-4 | . | TRBV30 | . | TGTGCCTGGAGTCCCGACCTGGATGAAAAACTGTTTTTT | CAWSPDLDEKLFF
TRBJ1-1 | . | TRBV5-6 | . | TGTGCCAGCAGCTTTGCGGCAGGGGACACTGAAGCTTTCTTT | CASSFAAGDTEAFF
TRBJ1-5 | . | TRBV6-1 | . | TGTGCCAGCAGTGAAGACCTCCCCGGGCCCCAGCATTTT | CASSEDLPGPQHF
TRBJ1-1 | TRBD1 | TRBV7-9 | . | TGTGCCAGCGTTGATTCAGGGGGCGTAAACACTGAAGCTTTCTTT | CASVDSGGVNTEAFF
TRBJ2-5 | . | TRBV7-9 | . | TGTGCCAGCACCACCCAAGAGACCCAGTACTTC | CASTTQETQYF
TRBJ1-2 | TRBD1 | TRBV29-1 | . | TGCAGCGTTGACCCTGACAGGGATCGGTATGGCTACACCTTC | CSVDPDRDRYGYTF
TRBJ2-2 | . | TRBV29-1 | . | TGCAGCGCTTGGGGTGGAGGCCTGAACACCGGGGAGCTGTTTTTT | CSAWGGGLNTGELFF
TRBJ2-7 | . | TRBV5-4 | . | TGTGCCAGCAGCAGGGGACTGGCCTCCTACGAGCAGTACTTC | CASSRGLASYEQYF
TRBJ2-4 | . | TRBV11-2 | . | TGTGCCAGCAGCACCCGACACATTCAGTACTTC | CASSTRHIQYF
TRBJ1-2 | TRBD1 | TRBV28 | . | TGTGCCAGCAGCCAAGGACAGGATAACTATGGCTACACCTTC | CASSQGQDNYGYTF
TRBJ2-3 | TRBD1 | TRBV29-1 | . | TGCAGCGTTGACCCGACAGGGGACACGGATACGCAGTATTTT | CSVDPTGDTDTQYF
TRBJ2-1 | . | TRBV2 | . | TGTGCCAGCAGTACAGGGTGGCAGTTCTTC | CASSTGWQFF
TRBJ2-7 | . | TRBV27 | . | TGTGCCAGCAGTTTAGCTAACTCCTACGAGCAGTACTTC | CASSLANSYEQYF
TRBJ1-2 | . | TRBV12-5 | . | TGTGCTAGTGGTTCTTCAGGGGCAGCCTCTCCGGGAGGCTACACCTTC | CASGSSGAASPGGYTF
TRBJ1-4 | . | TRBV18 | . | TGTGCCAGCTCTGGAGCCGAGGAAAAACTGTTTTTT | CASSGAEEKLFF
TRBJ2-7 | . | TRBV30 | . | TGTGCCTGGAGGAAAGGGGACTGGAACTCCTACGAGCAGTACTTC | CAWRKGDWNSYEQYF
TRBJ1-6 | TRBD1 | TRBV2 | . | TGTGCCGGTACCGGGACAGAAAATTCACCCCTCCACTTT | CAGTGTENSPLHF
TRBJ2-2 | TRBD2 | TRBV30 | . | TGTGCCTGGAGCGGGGGGATCGGCACCGGGGAGCTGTTTTTT | CAWSGGIGTGELFF
TRBJ1-1 | . | TRBV7-8 | . | TGTGCCAGCAGCTTATGGGGGGGCCGAGAGAACACTGAAGCTTTCTTT | CASSLWGGRENTEAFF
TRBJ2-7 | . | TRBV29-1 | once | TGCAGCGTTCTAGGGACCTACGAGCAGTACTTC | CSVLGTYEQYF
TRBJ2-7 | . | TRBV7-9 | once | TGTGCCAGCACCTCTCAGGGGGCTGGCGGGAGAAGTTCCTACGAGCAGTACTTC | CASTSQGAGGRSSYEQYF
TRBJ2-1 | . | TRBV6-1 | . | TGTGCCAGCAGTGAAGGTGTGGCGCAGGCCTACAATGAGCAGTTCTTC | CASSEGVAQAYNEQFF
TRBJ2-6 | . | TRBV7-9 | few | TGTGCCAGCAGCCCTGAACAGGGAACTGGGGCCAACGTCCTGACTTTC | CASSPEQGTGANVLTF
TRBJ1-5 | . | TRBV7-9 | few | TGTGCCAGCAGCTACAAGGTCGGCAATCAGCCCCAGCATTTT | CASSYKVGNQPQHF
TRBJ1-2 | . | TRBV6-1 | . | TGTGCCAGCAGTGTCTTTTACGGCAGCCAAACTAACTATGGCTACACCTTC | CASSVFYGSQTNYGYTF
TRBJ2-3 | TRBD2 | TRBV30 | . | TGTGCCTGGGAAGCCTTGCGGGGGGCCGATACGCAGTATTTT | CAWEALRGADTQYF
TRBJ2-7 | TRBD2 | TRBV18 | . | TGTGCCAGCTCACCCCCGGGACTAGCGGGGGGCTACGAGCAGTACTTC | CASSPPGLAGGYEQYF
TRBJ2-7 | TRBD1 | TRBV7-9 | few | TGTGCCAGCAGCTTAGGGACAGGGAGATACGAGCAGTACTTC | CASSLGTGRYEQYF
TRBJ1-5 | TRBD1 | TRBV29-1 | . | TGCAGCGTTCACGACAGGGGCAATCAGCCCCAGCATTTT | CSVHDRGNQPQHF
TRBJ2-7 | TRBD1 | TRBV9 | few | TGTGCCAGCAGCGTGACAGGGACGACTAACGAGCAGTACTTC | CASSVTGTTNEQYF
TRBJ1-1 | TRBD1 | TRBV18 | . | TGTGCCAGCTCACCCGGACAGGGGAGGGGTGAAGCTTTCTTT | CASSPGQGRGEAFF
TRBJ2-2 | . | TRBV4-1 | . | TGCGCCAGCAGAGACGCGGACACCGGGGAGCTGTTTTTT | CASRDADTGELFF
TRBJ1-5 | . | TRBV30 | . | TGTGCCTGGAGTGTGCAGGGCGGTAGCAATCAGCCCCAGCATTTT | CAWSVQGGSNQPQHF
TRBJ1-6 | . | TRBV5-4 | . | TGTGCCAGCAGCTCGGGAGGACCGTCGGGTTCACCCCTCCACTTT | CASSSGGPSGSPLHF
TRBJ1-1 | . | TRBV14 | . | TGTGCCAGCAGCCAAATCCAGTGGAACACTGAAGCTTTCTTT | CASSQIQWNTEAFF
TRBJ1-2 | . | TRBV30 | once | TGTGCCTGGAGTATCGGAGGGGTCGGTAACTATGGCTACACCTTC | CAWSIGGVGNYGYTF
TRBJ1-2 | . | TRBV25-1 | . | TGTGCCAGCAGTGAATATATCGCCAGGGTGGGCGGCTACACCTTC | CASSEYIARVGGYTF
TRBJ2-7 | TRBD1 | TRBV6-5 | few | TGTGCCAGCAGTTACCGGGGACAGGGTTCCTACGAGCAGTACTTC | CASSYRGQGSYEQYF
TRBJ2-7 | . | TRBV10-1 | . | TGCGCCAGCAGCCGGACACGAGCCTACGAGCAGTACTTC | CASSRTRAYEQYF
TRBJ1-2 | TRBD1 | TRBV29-1 | . | TGCAGCGTTGGAGGGGACAGGGGTGGCTACACCTTC | CSVGGDRGGYTF
TRBJ1-3 | . | TRBV1 | few | TGCACCAGCAGCTGGACCGGGGCACTCTCTGGAAACACCATATATTTT | CTSSWTGALSGNTIYF
TRBJ1-4 | . | TRBV27 | . | TGTGCCAGCAGTTCAAGGGAAAAACTGTTTTTT | CASSSREKLFF
TRBJ2-2 | . | TRBV30 | few | TGTGCCTGGAGGCACCTCTCGGGGGCGAACACCGGGGAGCTGTTTTTT | CAWRHLSGANTGELFF
TRBJ1-1 | TRBD1 | TRBV29-1 | . | TGCAGCGCTGGGGCATTCCAGGGGGCTGAGACTGAAGCTTTCTTT | CSAGAFQGAETEAFF
TRBJ2-1 | TRBD2 | TRBV6-5 | . | TGTGCCAGCAGTTCTCGAACTAGCGGGGGCTACAATGAGCAGTTCTTC | CASSSRTSGGYNEQFF